The rows below give T cell receptor beta chains drawn from one sample of a study of blood T cell repertoires in COVID-19. Profiling relied on immunoSEQ multiplex PCR, and the TCRdb table lists in-frame clones only, not all of them. The sample holds some 160,000 clones, roughly four fifths seen once. The sequenced material came from peripheral blood. The receptors come from an elderly woman with acute or convalescent COVID-19. Both conserved end residues are part of each CDR3. D genes are given only for firm matches. For some rows the clone size is stated as once, few or many, or as a class when expanded; others skip it.

clone size	CDR3 length	J gene	V gene	D gene	CDR3 protein	CDR3 DNA
.	18	TRBJ2-5	TRBV30	TRBD2	CAWTIGGASGRVRETQYF	TGTGCCTGGACCATAGGGGGGGCTAGCGGGAGGGTAAGGGAGACCCAGTACTTC
.	16	TRBJ1-4	TRBV5-6	TRBD1	CASSLGQGATNEKLFF	TGTGCCAGCAGCTTGGGACAGGGGGCAACTAATGAAAAACTGTTTTTT
.	15	TRBJ1-1	TRBV4-1	.	CASSLIWAENTEAFF	TGCGCCAGCAGCCTGATCTGGGCCGAAAACACTGAAGCTTTCTTT
.	15	TRBJ1-4	TRBV25-1	TRBD1	CASSVGTGGNEKLFF	TGTGCCAGCAGTGTCGGGACAGGGGGGAATGAAAAACTGTTTTTT
.	16	TRBJ1-5	TRBV5-4	.	CASSLGGGDPDQPQHF	TGTGCCAGCAGCTTGGGAGGGGGGGACCCGGATCAGCCCCAGCATTTT
.	13	TRBJ2-2	TRBV24-1	.	CATGTPNTGELFF	TGTGCCACCGGGACACCCAACACCGGGGAGCTGTTTTTT
once	13	TRBJ2-2	TRBV6-2/TRBV6-3	.	CASSYEGAGELFF	TGTGCCAGCAGTTACGAGGGAGCCGGGGAGCTGTTTTTT
.	20	TRBJ2-1	TRBV6-4	TRBD1	CASGHRDRGRSGPQAREQFF	TGTGCCAGCGGCCACAGGGACAGGGGGCGCTCCGGCCCCCAGGCTCGCGAGCAGTTCTTC
few	14	TRBJ2-3	TRBV19	.	CASKPTGSTDTQYF	TGTGCCAGTAAGCCGACAGGAAGCACAGATACGCAGTATTTT
.	15	TRBJ1-5	TRBV2	.	CASSVGELSNQPQHF	TGTGCCAGTTCCGTCGGGGAACTTAGCAATCAGCCCCAGCATTTT
.	15	TRBJ1-4	TRBV28	TRBD1	CASSGSGTGAEKLFF	TGTGCCAGCAGTGGTTCCGGGACAGGGGCCGAAAAACTGTTTTTT
.	15	TRBJ1-1	TRBV6-1	.	CASSEMQGIDTEAFF	TGTGCCAGCAGTGAGATGCAGGGAATCGACACTGAAGCTTTCTTT
.	15	TRBJ2-2	TRBV30	TRBD2	CAWSSLAGATGELFF	TGTGCCTGGAGTTCACTAGCGGGAGCCACCGGGGAGCTGTTTTTT
.	15	TRBJ2-5	TRBV7-9	TRBD1	CASSPWDRASETQYF	TGTGCCAGCAGCCCCTGGGACAGGGCATCGGAGACCCAGTACTTC
few	17	TRBJ2-1	TRBV27	.	CASSSTPMWGHGSFQFF	TGTGCCAGCAGTTCCACCCCTATGTGGGGACACGGAAGCTTCCAGTTCTTC
.	15	TRBJ2-1	TRBV11-3	TRBD2	CASSALAAPSNEQFF	TGTGCCAGCAGCGCACTAGCGGCACCGAGTAATGAGCAGTTCTTC
.	15	TRBJ2-1	TRBV5-1	TRBD1	CASSDGTGTYNEQFF	TGCGCCAGCAGCGACGGGACAGGGACCTACAATGAGCAGTTCTTC
.	15	TRBJ2-7	TRBV7-8	.	CASSLTGLGNYEQYF	TGTGCCAGCAGTTTAACAGGGTTGGGCAACTACGAGCAGTACTTC
once	19	TRBJ2-1	TRBV5-1	TRBD2	CASSWGGGLAGGDVDEQFF	TGCGCCAGCAGCTGGGGCGGGGGACTAGCGGGAGGAGATGTAGATGAGCAGTTCTTC
.	16	TRBJ2-3	TRBV28	TRBD2	CASSTLAGGIADTQYF	TGTGCCAGCAGTACCCTAGCGGGGGGGATCGCAGATACGCAGTATTTT
once	14	TRBJ2-5	TRBV5-1	.	CASSLALSQETQYF	TGCGCCAGCAGCTTGGCCCTTAGTCAAGAGACCCAGTACTTC
.	16	TRBJ2-5	TRBV18	.	CASSASTQTRQETQYF	TGTGCCAGCTCCGCTTCCACCCAAACTAGACAAGAGACCCAGTACTTC
.	13	TRBJ2-2	TRBV12-3/TRBV12-4	TRBD1	CASSLGQPGELFF	TGTGCCAGCAGTTTGGGACAGCCCGGGGAGCTGTTTTTT
.	14	TRBJ2-3	TRBV6-2/TRBV6-3	TRBD1	CASSLQGNGDTQYF	TGTGCCAGCAGTTTACAGGGGAATGGAGATACGCAGTATTTT
few	14	TRBJ1-5	TRBV2	TRBD1	CASSEQGGNQPQHF	TGTGCCAGCAGTGAACAGGGGGGTAATCAGCCCCAGCATTTT
.	15	TRBJ2-7	TRBV20-1	TRBD2	CSASPPGLAGDEQYF	TGCAGTGCAAGTCCCCCGGGACTAGCGGGAGACGAGCAGTACTTC
.	16	TRBJ2-1	TRBV3-1/TRBV3-2	TRBD2	CASSSPGTSESNEQFF	TGTGCCAGCAGCTCTCCCGGGACTAGCGAGAGCAATGAGCAGTTCTTC
.	18	TRBJ2-7	TRBV4-1	TRBD1	CASSQEVAGTGGDYEQYF	TGCGCCAGCAGCCAAGAGGTAGCTGGGACAGGGGGCGACTACGAGCAGTACTTC
.	18	TRBJ2-2	TRBV7-7	TRBD1	CASSSTADRGVWAGELFF	TGTGCTAGCAGCTCGACCGCGGACAGGGGGGTTTGGGCCGGGGAGCTGTTTTTT
few	18	TRBJ2-3	TRBV7-2	TRBD2	CASSLPGGGGLSTDTQYF	TGTGCCAGCAGCCTCCCCGGCGGGGGGGGGCTTTCGACAGATACGCAGTATTTT
few	17	TRBJ2-1	TRBV7-2	.	CASSLLPKGAVYNEQFF	TGTGCCAGCAGCTTATTACCAAAAGGGGCAGTTTACAATGAGCAGTTCTTC
.	14	TRBJ2-7	TRBV28	.	CASRQGLNSYEQYF	TGTGCCAGCCGCCAGGGACTGAACTCCTACGAGCAGTACTTC
.	15	TRBJ2-3	TRBV5-1	TRBD1	CASSAGTASTDTQYF	TGCGCCAGCAGCGCCGGGACAGCTAGCACAGATACGCAGTATTTT
.	15	TRBJ2-2	TRBV19	TRBD1	CASTKRTGNTGELFF	TGTGCCAGTACGAAGAGGACAGGGAACACCGGGGAGCTGTTTTTT